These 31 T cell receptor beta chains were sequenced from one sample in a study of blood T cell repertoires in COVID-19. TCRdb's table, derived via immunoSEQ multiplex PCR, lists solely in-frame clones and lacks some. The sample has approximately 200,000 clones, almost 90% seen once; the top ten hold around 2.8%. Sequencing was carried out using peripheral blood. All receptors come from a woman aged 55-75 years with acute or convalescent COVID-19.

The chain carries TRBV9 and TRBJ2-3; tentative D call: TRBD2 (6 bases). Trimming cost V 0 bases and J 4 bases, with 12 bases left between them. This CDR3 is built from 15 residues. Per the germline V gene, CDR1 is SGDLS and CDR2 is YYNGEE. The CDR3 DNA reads TGTGCCAGCAGCGTAGTTCAGGGCGGGGCAGATACGCAGTATTTT. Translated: CASSVVQGGADTQYF.

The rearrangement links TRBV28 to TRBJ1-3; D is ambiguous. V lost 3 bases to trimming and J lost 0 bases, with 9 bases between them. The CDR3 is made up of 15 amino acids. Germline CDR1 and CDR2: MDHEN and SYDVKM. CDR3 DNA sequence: TGTGCCAGCAGTTTTGGCGGGAACTCTGGAAACACCATATATTTT. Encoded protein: CASSFGGNSGNTIYF.

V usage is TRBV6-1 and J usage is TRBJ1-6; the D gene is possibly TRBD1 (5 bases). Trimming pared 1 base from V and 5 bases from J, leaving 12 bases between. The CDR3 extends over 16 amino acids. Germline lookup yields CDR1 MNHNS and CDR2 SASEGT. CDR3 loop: CASSEGRVRDNSPLHF. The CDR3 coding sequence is TGTGCCAGCAGTGAAGGCAGGGTTCGGGATAATTCACCCCTCCACTTT.

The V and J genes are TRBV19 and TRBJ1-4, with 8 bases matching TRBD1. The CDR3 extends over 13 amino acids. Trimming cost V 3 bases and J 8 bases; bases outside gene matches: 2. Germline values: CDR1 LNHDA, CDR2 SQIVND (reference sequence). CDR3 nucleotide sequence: TGTGCCAGTAGTATGGGACAGGCCGAAAAACTGTTTTTT. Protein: CASSMGQAEKLFF.

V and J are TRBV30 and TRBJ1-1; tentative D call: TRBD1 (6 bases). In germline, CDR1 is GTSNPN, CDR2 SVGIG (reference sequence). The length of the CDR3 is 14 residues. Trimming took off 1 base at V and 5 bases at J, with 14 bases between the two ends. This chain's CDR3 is CAWSADRAGTEAFF. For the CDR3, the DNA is TGTGCCTGGAGTGCGGACAGAGCCGGGACTGAAGCTTTCTTT.

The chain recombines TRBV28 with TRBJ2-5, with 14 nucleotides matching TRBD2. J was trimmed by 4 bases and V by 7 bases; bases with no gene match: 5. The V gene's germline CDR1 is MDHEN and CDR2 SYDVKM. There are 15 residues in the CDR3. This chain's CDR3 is CASTPGLAGAETQYF. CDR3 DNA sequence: TGTGCCAGCACTCCGGGACTAGCGGGAGCAGAGACCCAGTACTTC.

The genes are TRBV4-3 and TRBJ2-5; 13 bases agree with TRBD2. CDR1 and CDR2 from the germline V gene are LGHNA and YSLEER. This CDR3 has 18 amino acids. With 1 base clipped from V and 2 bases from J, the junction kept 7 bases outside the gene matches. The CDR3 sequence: CASSQAYPGLAGQETQYF. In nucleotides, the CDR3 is TGCGCCAGCAGCCAAGCTTACCCGGGACTAGCGGGACAAGAGACCCAGTACTTC.

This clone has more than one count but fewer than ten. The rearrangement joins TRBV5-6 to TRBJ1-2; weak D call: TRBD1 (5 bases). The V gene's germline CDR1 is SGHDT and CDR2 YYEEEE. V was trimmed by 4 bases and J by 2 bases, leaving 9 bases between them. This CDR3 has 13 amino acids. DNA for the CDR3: TGTGCCAGCAGCACCCCAGGGAACTATGGCTACACCTTC. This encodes CASSTPGNYGYTF.

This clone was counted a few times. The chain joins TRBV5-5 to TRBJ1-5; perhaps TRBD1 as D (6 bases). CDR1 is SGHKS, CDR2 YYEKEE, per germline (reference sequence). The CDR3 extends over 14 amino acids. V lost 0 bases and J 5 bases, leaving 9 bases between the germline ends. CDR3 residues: CASSLVQGHQPQHF. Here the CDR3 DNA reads TGTGCCAGCAGCTTGGTTCAGGGGCATCAGCCCCAGCATTTT.

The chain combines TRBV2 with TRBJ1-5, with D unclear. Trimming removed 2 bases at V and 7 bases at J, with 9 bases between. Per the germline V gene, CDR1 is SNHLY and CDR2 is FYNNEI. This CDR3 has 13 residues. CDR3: CASSEIWLQPQHF. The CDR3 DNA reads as TGTGCCAGCAGTGAAATATGGCTGCAGCCCCAGCATTTT.

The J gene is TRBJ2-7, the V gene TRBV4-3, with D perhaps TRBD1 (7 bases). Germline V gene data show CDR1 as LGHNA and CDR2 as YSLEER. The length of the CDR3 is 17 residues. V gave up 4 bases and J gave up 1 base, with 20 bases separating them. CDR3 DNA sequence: TGCGCCAGCAGCCCAGATAGCGGACAGGCGAAATCCTACGAGCAGTACTTC. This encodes CASSPDSGQAKSYEQYF.

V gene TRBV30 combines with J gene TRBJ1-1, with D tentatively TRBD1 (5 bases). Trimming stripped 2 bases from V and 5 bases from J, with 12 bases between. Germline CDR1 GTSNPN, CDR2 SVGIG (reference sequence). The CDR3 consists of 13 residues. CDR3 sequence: CAWSNGHTTEAFF. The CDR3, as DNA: TGTGCCTGGAGTAATGGACATACTACTGAAGCTTTCTTT.

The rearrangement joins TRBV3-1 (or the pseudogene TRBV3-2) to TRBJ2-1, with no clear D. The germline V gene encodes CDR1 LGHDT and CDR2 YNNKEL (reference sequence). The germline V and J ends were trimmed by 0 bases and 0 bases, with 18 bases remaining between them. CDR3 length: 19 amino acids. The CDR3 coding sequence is TGTGCCAGCAGCCAAGATTCACTTTCCCCCCTGAGCTCCTACAATGAGCAGTTCTTC. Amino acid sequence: CASSQDSLSPLSSYNEQFF.

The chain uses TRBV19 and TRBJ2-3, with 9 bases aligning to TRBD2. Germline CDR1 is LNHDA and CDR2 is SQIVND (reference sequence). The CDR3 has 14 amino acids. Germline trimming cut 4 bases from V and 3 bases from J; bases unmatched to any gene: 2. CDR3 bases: TGTGCCAGTAGTAGCGGGGGGGTGACAGATACGCAGTATTTT. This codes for CASSSGGVTDTQYF.

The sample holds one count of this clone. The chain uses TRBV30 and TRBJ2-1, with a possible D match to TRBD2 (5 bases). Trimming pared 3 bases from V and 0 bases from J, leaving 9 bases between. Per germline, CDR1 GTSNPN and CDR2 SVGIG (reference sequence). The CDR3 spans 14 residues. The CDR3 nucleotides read TGTGCCTGGAGCCGACTAAGCTCCTACAATGAGCAGTTCTTC. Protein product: CAWSRLSSYNEQFF.

CDR3 residues: CASSYSGNSNQPQHF. CDR3 nucleotides: TGTGCCAGCAGTTATTCCGGGAATAGCAATCAGCCCCAGCATTTT. The chain combines TRBV6-2 or TRBV6-3 with TRBJ1-5; no definite D call. The V gene's germline CDR1 is MNHEY and CDR2 SVGEGT. The CDR3 totals 15 residues. V lost 3 bases, J lost 0 bases, and 9 bases lay in between.

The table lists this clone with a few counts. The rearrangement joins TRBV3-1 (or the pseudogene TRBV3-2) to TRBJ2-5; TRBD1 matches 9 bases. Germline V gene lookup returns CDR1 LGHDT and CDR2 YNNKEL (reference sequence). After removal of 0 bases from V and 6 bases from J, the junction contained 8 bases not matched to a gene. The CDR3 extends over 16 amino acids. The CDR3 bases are TGTGCCAGCAGCCAAGATCTTGGGACAGGGAGAAAGACCCAGTACTTC. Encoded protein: CASSQDLGTGRKTQYF.

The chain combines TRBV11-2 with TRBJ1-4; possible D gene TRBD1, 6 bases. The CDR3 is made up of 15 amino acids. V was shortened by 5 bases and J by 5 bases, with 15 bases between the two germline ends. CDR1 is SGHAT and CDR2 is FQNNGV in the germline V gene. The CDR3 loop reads CASSPLRDMNEKLFF. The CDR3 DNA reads TGTGCCAGCAGCCCTCTCAGGGACATGAATGAAAAACTGTTTTTT.

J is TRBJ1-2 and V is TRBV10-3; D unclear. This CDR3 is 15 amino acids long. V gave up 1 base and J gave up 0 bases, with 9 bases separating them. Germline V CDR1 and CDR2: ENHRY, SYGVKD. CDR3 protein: CAISEWPEANYGYTF. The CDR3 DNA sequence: TGTGCCATCAGTGAGTGGCCAGAGGCTAACTATGGCTACACCTTC.

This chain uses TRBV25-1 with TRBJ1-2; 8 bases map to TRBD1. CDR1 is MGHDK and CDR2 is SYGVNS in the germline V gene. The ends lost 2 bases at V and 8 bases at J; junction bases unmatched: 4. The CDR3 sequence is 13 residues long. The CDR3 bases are TGTGCCAGCAGTGAAGCAGGGGGCTTCGGCTACACCTTC. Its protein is CASSEAGGFGYTF.

The CDR3 nucleotides are TGTGCCTGGAGTGTACGGCGGGGCAGAGCTAACTATGGCTACACCTTC. Translating it yields CAWSVRRGRANYGYTF. J is TRBJ1-2 and V is TRBV30; D perhaps matches TRBD1 (5 bases). This CDR3 spans 16 amino acids. CDR1 GTSNPN and CDR2 SVGIG come from the germline V gene (reference sequence). V dropped 0 bases and J dropped 0 bases, with 14 bases sitting between them.

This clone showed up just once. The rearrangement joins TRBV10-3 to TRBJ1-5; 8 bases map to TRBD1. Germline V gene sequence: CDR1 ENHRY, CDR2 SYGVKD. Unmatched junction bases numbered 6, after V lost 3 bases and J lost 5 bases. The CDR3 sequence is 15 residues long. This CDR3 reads CAISDPRTGYQPQHF. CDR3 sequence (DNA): TGTGCCATCAGTGACCCCCGGACAGGGTATCAGCCCCAGCATTTT.

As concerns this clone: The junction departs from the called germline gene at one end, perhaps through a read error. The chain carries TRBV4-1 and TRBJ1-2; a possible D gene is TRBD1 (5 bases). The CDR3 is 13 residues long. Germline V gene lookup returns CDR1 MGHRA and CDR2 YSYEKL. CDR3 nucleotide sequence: TGCGCCAGCAGCCGAGGGACTGATTATGCCTACACCTTC. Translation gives CASSRGTDYAYTF.

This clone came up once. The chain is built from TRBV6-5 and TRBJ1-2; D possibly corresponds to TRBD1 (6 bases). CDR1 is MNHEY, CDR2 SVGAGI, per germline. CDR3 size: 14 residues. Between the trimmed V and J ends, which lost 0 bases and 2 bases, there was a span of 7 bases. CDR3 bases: TGTGCCAGCAGTTACTCGGGACACAACTATGGCTACACCTTC. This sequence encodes CASSYSGHNYGYTF.

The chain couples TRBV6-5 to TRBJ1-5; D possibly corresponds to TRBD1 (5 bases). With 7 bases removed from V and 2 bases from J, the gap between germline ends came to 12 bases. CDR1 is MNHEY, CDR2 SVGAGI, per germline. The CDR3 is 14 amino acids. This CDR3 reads CASKGSRGNQPQHF. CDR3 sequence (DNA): TGTGCCAGCAAAGGGTCCAGGGGCAATCAGCCCCAGCATTTT.

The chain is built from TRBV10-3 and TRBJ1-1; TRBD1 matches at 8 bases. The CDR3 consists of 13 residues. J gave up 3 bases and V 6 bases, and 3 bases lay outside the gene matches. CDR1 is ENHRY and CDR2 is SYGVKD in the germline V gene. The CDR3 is CAISQTGDTEAFF. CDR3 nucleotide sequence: TGTGCCATCAGCCAGACAGGGGACACTGAAGCTTTCTTT.

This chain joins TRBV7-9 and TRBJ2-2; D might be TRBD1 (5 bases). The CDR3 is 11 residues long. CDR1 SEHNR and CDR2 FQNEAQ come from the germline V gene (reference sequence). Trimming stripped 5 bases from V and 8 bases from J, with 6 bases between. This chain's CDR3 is CASSPGGELFF. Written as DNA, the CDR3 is TGTGCCAGCAGCCCAGGGGGGGAGCTGTTTTTT.

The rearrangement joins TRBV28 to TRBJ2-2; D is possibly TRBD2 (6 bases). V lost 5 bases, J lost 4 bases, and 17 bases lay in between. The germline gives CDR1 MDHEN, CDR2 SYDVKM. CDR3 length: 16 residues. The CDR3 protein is CASSLGARDGTGELFF. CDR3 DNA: TGTGCCAGCAGTCTAGGGGCGCGGGATGGCACCGGGGAGCTGTTTTTT.

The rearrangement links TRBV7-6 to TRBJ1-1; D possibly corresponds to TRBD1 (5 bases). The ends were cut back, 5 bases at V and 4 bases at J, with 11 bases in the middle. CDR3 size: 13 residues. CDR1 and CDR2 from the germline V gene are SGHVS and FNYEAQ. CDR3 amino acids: CASSVTGFTEAFF. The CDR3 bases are TGTGCCAGCAGCGTAACAGGATTCACTGAAGCTTTCTTT.

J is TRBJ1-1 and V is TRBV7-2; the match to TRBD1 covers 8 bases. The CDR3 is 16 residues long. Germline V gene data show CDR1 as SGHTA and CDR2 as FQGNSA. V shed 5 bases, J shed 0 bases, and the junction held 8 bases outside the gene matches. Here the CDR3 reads CASSVQGGVLNTEAFF. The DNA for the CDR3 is TGTGCCAGCAGCGTACAGGGGGGGGTTTTGAACACTGAAGCTTTCTTT. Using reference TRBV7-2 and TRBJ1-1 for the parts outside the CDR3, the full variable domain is GAGVSQSPSNKVTEKGKDVELRCDPISGHTALYWYRQSLGQGLEFLIYFQGNSAPDKSGLPSDRFSAERTGGSVSTLTIQRTQQEDSAVYLCASSVQGGVLNTEAFFGQGTRLTVV.

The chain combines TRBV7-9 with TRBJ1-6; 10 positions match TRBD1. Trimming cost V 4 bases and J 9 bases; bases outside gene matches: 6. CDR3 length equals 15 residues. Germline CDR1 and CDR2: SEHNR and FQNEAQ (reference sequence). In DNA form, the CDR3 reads TGTGCCAGCAGCTCGATGACAGGGGGCAGTTCACCCCTCCACTTT. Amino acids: CASSSMTGGSSPLHF.